Given below is one TCR beta chain in context. This record belongs to a study of CD8 T cells in Susac syndrome. Study in general: Active disease was present in about six of the sequenced Susac syndrome patients, and remission in about eight. Patients with Susac syndrome were therapy-naive, taking corticosteroids, with some also receiving intravenous immunoglobulin, or taking intravenous immunoglobulin alone at the time their blood was drawn.

Roughly 0.45 to 1 ug RNA was reverse transcribed with random hexamers. The amplification used immunoSEQ multiplex PCR on TCR beta CDR3; it spanned 54 Vbeta and 13 Jbeta. Each CDR3 protein gets one entry after TCRdb re-called the immunoSEQ multiplex PCR reads with MiXCR. In the table there are about 210,000 distinct CDR3 sequences, 85% to 95% of which are singletons. Fulfillment of recently defined diagnostic criteria for definite or probable disease was shown by the patients with Susac syndrome. CDR1 is SGHNT and CDR2 is YYREEE in the germline V gene (reference sequence). The V gene end was trimmed by 3 bases and the J gene end by 6 bases; junction bases not matched to a gene: 10. This CDR3 comprises 15 residues.

The receptor was isolated from a human donor with Susac syndrome. Sequencing was done on a sample of CD4+ T cells from PBMCs. This sequence joins TRBV5-4 and TRBJ2-3; TRBD1 aligns across 7 bases. The chain's CDR3 is CASSSPRGHSDTQYF. CDR3 bases: TGTGCCAGCAGCTCGCCTAGGGGGCACAGTGATACGCAGTATTTT. Full variable domain (rest looked up from reference TRBV5-4 and TRBJ2-3): ETGVTQSPTHLIKTRGQQVTLRCSSQSGHNTVSWYQQALGQGPQFIFQYYREEENGRGNFPPRFSGLQFPNYSSELNVNALELDDSALYLCASSSPRGHSDTQYFGPGTRLTVL.